This TCR beta chain was documented in a study of blood T cell repertoires in COVID-19. Study as a whole: Some COVID-19 samples were acute and others convalescent; all came from the United States, Italy and Spain.

With 3 bases clipped from V and 6 bases from J, the junction kept 11 bases outside the gene matches. This CDR3 contains 15 residues. CDR1 is SGDLS, CDR2 YYNGEE, per germline. Per the authors' pipeline: Quantification of nucleated cells was approximated via reference gene primer amplification. Here immunoSEQ multiplex PCR was the method, and the copy in TCRdb shows in-frame clones only, minus some. V and J calls and clone size follow that table, whereas D and trimming were derived from the DNA. The table has 470,000 or so clones, approximately 85% seen once. The rearrangement uses TRBV9 and TRBJ2-5, with 7 nucleotides matching TRBD2. The receptor comes from a human donor in a cohort sampled during active COVID-19. Sequenced input: peripheral blood. CDR3 nucleotides: TGTGCCAGCAGCGAAGGGACTAACGTACGTCAGACCCAGTACTTC. It yields the protein CASSEGTNVRQTQYF.